Sequencing of this T cell receptor (beta chain) was carried out in a study of CD8+CD57+ T cells in acquired aplastic anemia. Sequenced patients had shown CD8+CD57+ cell expansion by flow cytometry. The template for TCR beta VDJ and CDR3 sequence profiling was genomic DNA. TCRdb fed the reads into MiXCR, producing one record per CDR3 protein. The profile shows 400,000 to 600,000 distinct CDR3 sequences, over 25% of them singletons. This clonotype appeared once. A much more abundant neighbour one base away suggests this may be a read error. CDR3 length equals 15 residues. Germline loops: CDR1 SGHVS, CDR2 FNYEAQ.

This receptor was identified in a human donor with aplastic anemia. This rearrangement joins TRBV7-6 to TRBJ2-2; maybe TRBD1 (6 bases). The sequencing input was sorted CD4+, CD8+, or CD8+CD57+ T cells (not recorded which) from PBMCs. The CDR3 region is CASTTTDSFPGELSF. DNA of the CDR3: TGTGCCAGCACCACAACGGACAGCTTTCCCGGGGAGCTGTCTTTT.